What follows describes a single T cell receptor beta chain. This sample is part of a study of memory CD4+ T cells and cytomegalovirus serostatus. Per the authors' pipeline: After removing out-of-frame reads, 2 million to 2.5 million distinct TCRbeta sequences remained. Sequencing used immunoSEQ multiplex PCR; TCRdb keeps in-frame clones, though not all of them. V and J calls plus clone size are reproduced from that table; the DNA served to infer D and trimming. The data show about 58,000 clones, around 82% seen once. This CDR3 has 16 amino acids. The ends lost 3 bases at V and 7 bases at J; junction bases unmatched: 8. Germline assignment: CDR1 SGHTA and CDR2 FQGNSA. The sort gate was single viable CD3+CD4+CD8-CD45RO+ cells for memory CD4+ T cells.

Sequencing was carried out using memory CD4+ T cells from blood. The chain combines TRBV7-2 with TRBJ1-4; 10 positions agree with TRBD1. This TCR derives from an adult in good health and CMV-seronegative. Some clones in this sample may be carry-over from other donors' samples. CDR3 sequence reads: CASSFDRTGGSEKLFF. As DNA, the CDR3 is TGTGCCAGCAGCTTCGACCGGACAGGGGGAAGTGAAAAACTGTTTTTT.